The T cell receptor beta chain described here comes from a study of cytomegalovirus exposure and HLA in healthy donors. Study-wide points: It was assumed in the presence/absence analyses that sequencing depth was roughly uniform across donors.

Looked up from germline, CDR1 is MNHEY and CDR2 is SMNVEV (reference sequence). The CDR3 covers 14 residues. V lost 5 bases, J lost 6 bases, and 17 bases lay in between. Of note for this clone: Its target is unknown.

PCR employed 60 Vbeta and 13 Jbeta primers. Generated by immunoSEQ multiplex PCR, the TCRdb table keeps only in-frame clones and is missing some. The table includes 200,000 to 250,000 clones, about 89% detected once. The sequence derives from a woman younger than 35 in good health and CMV-seronegative. What was sequenced was PBMCs. The chain uses TRBV27 and TRBJ2-7; D call uncertain. The CDR3 loop reads CASSAPAMRPEQYF. The DNA for the CDR3 is TGTGCCAGCAGTGCTCCGGCTATGAGGCCCGAGCAGTACTTC.